Listed here is a single T cell receptor beta chain. The repertoire was sequenced with immunoSEQ multiplex PCR; TCRdb's copy has only in-frame clones and lacks some. The sample includes tens of thousands of clones, roughly four fifths of them seen just once. The sample belongs to a study of blood T cell repertoires in COVID-19. The origin of this receptor is a woman of 80 years or more with acute or convalescent COVID-19. Sequencing was done on a sample of peripheral blood.

The CDR3 nucleotides read TGTGCCAGCAGTAAACAGGGGGCGCGGGGCTACACCTTC. Amino acids: CASSKQGARGYTF. This chain joins TRBV6-5 and TRBJ1-2; 9 bases match TRBD1. The CDR3 runs to 13 residues. V dropped 5 bases and J dropped 8; count of bases not matched to a gene: 6. CDR1 and CDR2 (germline): MNHEY, SVGAGI.